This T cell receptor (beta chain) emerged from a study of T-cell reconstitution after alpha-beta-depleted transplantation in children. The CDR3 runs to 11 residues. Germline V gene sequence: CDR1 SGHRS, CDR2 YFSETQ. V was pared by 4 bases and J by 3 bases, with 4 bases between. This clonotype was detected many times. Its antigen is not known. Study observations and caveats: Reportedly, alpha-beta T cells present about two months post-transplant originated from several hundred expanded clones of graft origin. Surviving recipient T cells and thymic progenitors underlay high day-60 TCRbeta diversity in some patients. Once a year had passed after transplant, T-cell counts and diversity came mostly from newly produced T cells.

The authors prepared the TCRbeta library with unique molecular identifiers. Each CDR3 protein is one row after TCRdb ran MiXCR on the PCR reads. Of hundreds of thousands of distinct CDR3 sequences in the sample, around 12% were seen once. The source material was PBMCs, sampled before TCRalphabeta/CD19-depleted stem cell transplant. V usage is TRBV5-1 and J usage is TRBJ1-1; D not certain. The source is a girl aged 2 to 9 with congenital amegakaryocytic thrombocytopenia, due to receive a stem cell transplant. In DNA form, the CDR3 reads TGCGCCAGCAGCATGGACACTGAAGCTTTCTTT. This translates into CASSMDTEAFF.